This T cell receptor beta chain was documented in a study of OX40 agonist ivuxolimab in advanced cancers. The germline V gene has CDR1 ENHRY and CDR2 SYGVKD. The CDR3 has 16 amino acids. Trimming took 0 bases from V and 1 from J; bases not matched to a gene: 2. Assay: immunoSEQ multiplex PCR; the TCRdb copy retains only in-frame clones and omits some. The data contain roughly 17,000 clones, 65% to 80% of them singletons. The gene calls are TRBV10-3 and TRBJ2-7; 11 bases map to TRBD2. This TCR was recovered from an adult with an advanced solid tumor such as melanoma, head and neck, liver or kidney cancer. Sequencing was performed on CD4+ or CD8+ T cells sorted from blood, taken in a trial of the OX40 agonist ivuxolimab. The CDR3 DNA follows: TGTGCCATCAGTGAGTCGAGACTAGCGGGATCCTACGAGCAGTACTTC. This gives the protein CAISESRLAGSYEQYF.